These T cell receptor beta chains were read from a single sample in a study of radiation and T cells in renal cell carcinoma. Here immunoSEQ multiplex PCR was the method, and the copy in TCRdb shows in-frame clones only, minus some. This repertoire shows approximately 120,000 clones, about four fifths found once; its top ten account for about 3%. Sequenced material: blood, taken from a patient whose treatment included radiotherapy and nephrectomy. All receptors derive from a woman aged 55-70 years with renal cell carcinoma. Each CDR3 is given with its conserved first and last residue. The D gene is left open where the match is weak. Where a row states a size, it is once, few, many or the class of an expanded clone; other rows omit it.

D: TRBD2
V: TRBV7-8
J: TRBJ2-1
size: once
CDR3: CASSLENRLAGGNLNEQFF
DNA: TGTGCCAGCAGCTTAGAAAACCGACTAGCGGGAGGCAACCTCAATGAGCAGTTCTTC

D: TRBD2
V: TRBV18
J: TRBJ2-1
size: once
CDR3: CASSLASGAVYNEQFF
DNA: TGTGCCAGCTCACTGGCTAGCGGGGCGGTGTACAATGAGCAGTTCTTC

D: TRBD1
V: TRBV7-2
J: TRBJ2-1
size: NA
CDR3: CASSLGWDRGNNEQFF
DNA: TGTGCCAGCAGCTTAGGTTGGGACAGGGGAAACAATGAGCAGTTCTTC

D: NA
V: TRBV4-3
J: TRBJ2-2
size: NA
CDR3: CASSQVLTGELFF
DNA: TGCGCCAGCAGCCAAGTGTTAACCGGGGAGCTGTTTTTT

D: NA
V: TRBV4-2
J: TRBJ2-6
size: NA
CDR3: CASSQEPSGANVLTF
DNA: TGTGCCAGCAGCCAAGAACCCTCTGGGGCCAACGTCCTGACTTTC

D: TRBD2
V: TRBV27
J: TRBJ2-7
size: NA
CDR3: CASSTGGYEQYF
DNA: TGTGCCAGCAGCACGGGAGGATACGAGCAGTACTTC

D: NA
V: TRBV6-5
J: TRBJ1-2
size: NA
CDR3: CASSYSRAFPGGGYTF
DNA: TGTGCCAGCAGTTACTCGCGGGCCTTCCCCGGGGGTGGCTACACCTTC

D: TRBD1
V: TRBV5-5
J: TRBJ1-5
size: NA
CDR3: CASSRQGGGNQPQHF
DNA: TGTGCCAGCAGCAGACAGGGGGGTGGCAATCAGCCCCAGCATTTT

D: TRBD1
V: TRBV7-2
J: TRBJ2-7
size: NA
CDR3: CASSPGPTDRGDSSYEQYF
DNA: TGTGCCAGCAGCCCGGGCCCCACGGACAGGGGCGATAGCTCCTACGAGCAGTACTTC

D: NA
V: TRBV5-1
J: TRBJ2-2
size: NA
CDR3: CASSPLRGATGELFF
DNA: TGCGCCAGCAGCCCTCTCAGGGGAGCCACCGGGGAGCTGTTTTTT

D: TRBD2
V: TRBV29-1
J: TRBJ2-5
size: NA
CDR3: CSVQPVREGGETQYF
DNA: TGCAGCGTCCAACCCGTACGGGAGGGGGGGGAGACCCAGTACTTC

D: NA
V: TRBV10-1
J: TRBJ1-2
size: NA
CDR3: CASRAPLESPRYGYTF
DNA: TGCGCCAGCAGAGCCCCTCTAGAATCGCCGAGGTATGGCTACACCTTC

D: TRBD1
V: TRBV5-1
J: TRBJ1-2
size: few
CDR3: CASSWESGGAGYTF
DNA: TGCGCCAGCAGCTGGGAATCAGGGGGCGCTGGCTACACCTTC

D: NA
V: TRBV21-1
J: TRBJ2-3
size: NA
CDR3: CASSKVGGTSGRVTDTQYF
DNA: TGTGCCAGCAGCAAAGTAGGTGGGACTAGCGGGAGGGTCACAGATACGCAGTATTTT

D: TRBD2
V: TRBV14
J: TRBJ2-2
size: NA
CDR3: CASSQVTGGRNTGELFF
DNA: TGTGCCAGCAGCCAAGTAACGGGGGGGCGAAACACCGGGGAGCTGTTTTTT

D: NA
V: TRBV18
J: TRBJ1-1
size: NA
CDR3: CASSPPGSRNTEAFF
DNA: TGTGCCAGCTCACCCCCAGGGAGCAGGAACACTGAAGCTTTCTTT

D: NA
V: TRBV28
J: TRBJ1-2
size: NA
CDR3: CASNGGRGYTF
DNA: TGTGCCAGCAATGGCGGGAGGGGCTACACCTTC

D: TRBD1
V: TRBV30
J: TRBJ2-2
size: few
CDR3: CAWSAPGQANTGELFF
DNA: TGTGCCTGGAGTGCTCCGGGACAGGCGAACACCGGGGAGCTGTTTTTT

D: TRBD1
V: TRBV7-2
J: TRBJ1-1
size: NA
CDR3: CASSSGTANTEAFF
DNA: TGTGCCAGCAGCTCCGGGACAGCGAACACTGAAGCTTTCTTT

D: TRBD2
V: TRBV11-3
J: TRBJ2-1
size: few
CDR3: CASSLDGTSADEQFF
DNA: TGTGCCAGCAGCTTAGACGGGACTAGCGCAGATGAGCAGTTCTTC

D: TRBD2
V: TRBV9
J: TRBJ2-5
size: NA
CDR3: CASSVGTSGVKFETQYF
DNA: TGTGCCAGCAGCGTAGGGACTAGCGGGGTGAAATTTGAGACCCAGTACTTC

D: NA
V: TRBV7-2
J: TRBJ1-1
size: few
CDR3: CASSLDRVYTEAFF
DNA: TGTGCCAGCAGCTTAGACAGGGTATACACTGAAGCTTTCTTT

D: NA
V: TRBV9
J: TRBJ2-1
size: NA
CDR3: CASSVETSRVEQFF
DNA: TGTGCCAGCAGCGTAGAGACTAGTCGAGTTGAGCAGTTCTTC

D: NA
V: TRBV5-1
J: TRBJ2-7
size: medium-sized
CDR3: CASSWDKTYEQYF
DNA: TGCGCCAGCAGCTGGGACAAAACCTACGAGCAGTACTTC

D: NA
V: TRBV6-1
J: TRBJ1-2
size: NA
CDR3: CASSEARPSANYGYTF
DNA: TGTGCCAGCAGTGAAGCAAGGCCATCGGCAAACTATGGCTACACCTTC

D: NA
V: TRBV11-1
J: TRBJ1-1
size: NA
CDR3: CASSGGGTEAFF
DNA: TGTGCCAGCAGCGGAGGGGGAACTGAAGCTTTCTTT

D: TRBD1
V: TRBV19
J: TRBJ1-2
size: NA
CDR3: CASSIQDRATHGYTF
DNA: TGTGCCAGTAGTATCCAGGACAGGGCTACTCATGGCTACACCTTC

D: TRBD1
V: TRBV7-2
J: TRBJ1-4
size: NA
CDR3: CASSPQVVGTGFSIGKLFF
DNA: TGTGCCAGCAGCCCCCAGGTTGTCGGGACAGGGTTTTCTATTGGAAAACTGTTTTTT

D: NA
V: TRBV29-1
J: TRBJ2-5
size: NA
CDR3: CSVAQGVAETQYF
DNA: TGCAGCGTGGCACAGGGAGTAGCAGAGACCCAGTACTTC

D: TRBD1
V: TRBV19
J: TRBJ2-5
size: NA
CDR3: CASSIGVGAGGQETQYF
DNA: TGTGCCAGTAGTATAGGGGTCGGGGCAGGGGGCCAAGAGACCCAGTACTTC

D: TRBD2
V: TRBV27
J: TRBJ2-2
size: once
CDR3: CASRFAGGTGELFF
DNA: TGTGCCAGCAGATTCGCGGGGGGGACCGGGGAGCTGTTTTTT

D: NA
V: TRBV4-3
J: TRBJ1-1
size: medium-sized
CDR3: CASSQGWSENTEAFF
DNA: TGCGCCAGCAGCCAAGGATGGAGTGAGAACACTGAAGCTTTCTTT

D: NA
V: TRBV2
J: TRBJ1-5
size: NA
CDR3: CASSGQGADSNQPQHF
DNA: TGTGCCAGCAGTGGGCAAGGAGCGGATAGCAATCAGCCCCAGCATTTT

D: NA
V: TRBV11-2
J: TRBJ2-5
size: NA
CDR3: CASSLGGQGGSKTQYF
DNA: TGTGCCAGCAGCTTAGGAGGGCAGGGGGGGTCAAAGACCCAGTACTTC